These T cell receptor beta chains were read from a single sample in a study of blood T cell repertoires in COVID-19. Measured with immunoSEQ multiplex PCR; TCRdb has only the in-frame clones, and not every one. The sample has 84,000 or so clones; around 82% are singletons. Sequencing input: peripheral blood. These receptors were collected from an older man with active or convalescent COVID-19. Both conserved end residues are part of each CDR3. The D gene is left open where the match is weak. Clone size is shown for a subset of rows, as once, few, many or a class of expanded clone.

>NA|TRBV6-5|NA|TRBJ1-2
CASSREYGYTF
TGTGCCAGCAGCCGGGAATATGGCTACACCTTC
>TRBD1|TRBV6-1|NA|TRBJ1-6
CASSTRTGENSPLHF
TGTGCCAGCAGTACCCGGACAGGGGAAAATTCACCCCTCCACTTT
>NA|TRBV10-1|NA|TRBJ1-6
CASSETGESYNSPLHF
TGCGCCAGCAGTGAGACGGGGGAGTCCTATAATTCACCCCTCCACTTT
>NA|TRBV6-5|NA|TRBJ1-6
CASSSTLGGDSPLHF
TGTGCCAGCAGCTCGACCTTGGGGGGGGATTCACCCCTCCACTTT
>TRBD2|TRBV5-1|NA|TRBJ2-7
CASSSYKRESNYEQYF
TGCGCCAGCAGCTCTTATAAGCGGGAGTCGAACTACGAGCAGTACTTC
>TRBD1|TRBV4-1|NA|TRBJ2-5
CASSQVGQGGKTQYF
TGCGCCAGCAGCCAAGTAGGACAGGGAGGAAAGACCCAGTACTTC
>NA|TRBV30|NA|TRBJ1-6
CAWSAGERSPLHF
TGTGCCTGGTCGGCAGGGGAACGATCACCCCTCCACTTT
>TRBD1|TRBV2|few|TRBJ1-2
CASSTTGGAGIGYTF
TGTGCCAGCAGTACGACAGGGGGCGCGGGAATTGGCTACACCTTC
>NA|TRBV4-3|NA|TRBJ2-1
CASSQLPGERFF
TGCGCCAGCAGCCAACTTCCGGGGGAGCGGTTCTTC
>NA|TRBV6-5|NA|TRBJ1-3
CASSYDLSSGNTIYF
TGTGCCAGCAGTTACGACTTGAGCTCTGGAAACACCATATATTTT
>NA|TRBV6-2/TRBV6-3|few|TRBJ1-1
CASSYWGPTGTEAFF
TGTGCCAGCAGTTACTGGGGCCCCACCGGCACTGAAGCTTTCTTT
>NA|TRBV19|NA|TRBJ2-2
CASSHTVRANTGELFF
TGTGCCAGTAGTCATACGGTCCGAGCGAACACCGGGGAGCTGTTTTTT
>TRBD2|TRBV4-1|NA|TRBJ2-1
CASSQGFAGGGDEQFF
TGCGCCAGCAGCCAAGGATTCGCGGGAGGGGGCGATGAGCAGTTCTTC
>NA|TRBV7-2|NA|TRBJ1-3
CASSDPPQAGAIYF
TGTGCCAGCAGCGATCCGCCCCAGGCAGGGGCCATATATTTT
>NA|TRBV18|NA|TRBJ1-4
CASSPPGAGEKLFF
TGTGCCAGCTCACCACCGGGGGCTGGTGAAAAACTGTTTTTT
>TRBD2|TRBV30|NA|TRBJ2-1
CAWSGTSGSGDEQFF
TGTGCCTGGAGCGGGACTAGCGGGAGTGGCGATGAGCAGTTCTTC
>NA|TRBV2|NA|TRBJ1-5
CASSESRLINQPQHF
TGTGCCAGCAGTGAAAGTCGACTGATCAATCAGCCCCAGCATTTT
>TRBD2|TRBV4-1|NA|TRBJ2-7
CASSQSGTSGYEQYF
TGCGCCAGCAGCCAGTCCGGAACTAGCGGATACGAGCAGTACTTC
>TRBD1|TRBV7-2|few|TRBJ2-7
CASSFRTGGYEQYF
TGTGCCAGCAGCTTCCGGACAGGGGGGTACGAGCAGTACTTC
>NA|TRBV15|NA|TRBJ1-2
CATSTPGGAIYGYTF
TGTGCCACCAGCACCCCGGGAGGGGCGATCTATGGCTACACCTTC
>TRBD2|TRBV6-2/TRBV6-3|NA|TRBJ2-4
CASSPSGKNIQYF
TGTGCCAGCAGCCCTAGCGGGAAAAACATTCAGTACTTC
>TRBD1|TRBV24-1|NA|TRBJ1-2
CATSDSDRAGGYTF
TGTGCCACCAGTGACTCCGACAGGGCCGGAGGCTACACCTTC
>NA|TRBV10-3|NA|TRBJ1-5
CAISSGLINQPQHF
TGTGCCATCAGTTCAGGACTGATCAATCAGCCCCAGCATTTT